Listed below are T cell receptor beta chains from one sample, sequenced in a study of T cell responses to AZD1222 COVID-19 vaccine. Some clones are missing from TCRdb's copy, which holds only in-frame ones; the method was immunoSEQ multiplex PCR. The sample carries roughly 140,000 clones, 91% recorded once. The source was peripheral blood, collected on day 0 of AZD1222 vaccination. These receptor sequences come from an adult in good health. CDR3s include the opening cysteine and the closing phenylalanine or tryptophan.

>TRBV2
CASSGRIKETQYF
>TRBV28
CASWMDGAYEQYF
>TRBV7-8
CASSLEGLDYEQYF
>TRBV7-2
CASSLGYGFEKLFF
>TRBV7-3
CASSLRGTETEAFF
>TRBV6-2/TRBV6-3
CASSYRWDSIQPQHF
>TRBV19
CATEGSIRGHQPQHF
>TRBV19
CASRITGGGEKLFF
>TRBV7-6
CASSSGLADSYNEQFF
>TRBV19
CASSEIVRTEAFF
>TRBV5-1
CASSLEGFYGYTF
>TRBV3-1/TRBV3-2
CASSQGNLQFF
>TRBV11-3
CASSLETGELFF
>TRBV5-6
CASSLGTGYEQYF
>TRBV19
CASSSPRRTLNTGELFF
>TRBV24-1
CATSDPRGPSGNTIYF
>TRBV9
CASSPAGTSSWDTQYF
>TRBV9
CASTDRDNEQFF
>TRBV24-1
CATSDPTGVNEQFF
>TRBV28
CASSSPASGYNEQFF
>TRBV12-3/TRBV12-4
CASSLRAYEQYF
>TRBV5-1
CASSSTGTGRVETQYF
>TRBV6-2/TRBV6-3
CASSIAQTQYF
>TRBV4-3
CASSQDLGTKNIQYF
>TRBV28
CASTPNPQAKLFF
>TRBV6-7
CASSYYAGLVLSYGYTF
>TRBV5-1
CASRPGSSTDTQYF
>TRBV19
CASSSLGTAGEQFF
>TRBV4-1
CASSQSHLGTSPYEQYF
>TRBV5-6
CASSWPTGNAETQYF
>TRBV15
CATSRFLSSGNTIYF
>TRBV7-2
CASSLVGERNEKLFF
>TRBV6-5
CASSWAGVGEQFF
>TRBV7-2
CASSLGPSRDRGRYGYTF
>TRBV19
CASSPWGGNEKLFF
>TRBV5-1
CASSTGQPVQGEAFF
>TRBV7-2
CASSLNREGYTF